This T cell receptor (beta chain) comes out of a study of CD8+ T cells in alopecia areata. The treatment: oral pan-JAK inhibitor, 5-10 mg twice daily. Using a FACSAria, the CD4+ and CD8+ T cells were sorted from the PBMCs. This CDR3 has 14 residues. The ends were cut back, 2 bases at V and 16 bases at J, with 24 bases in the middle. CDR1 is SQVTM, CDR2 ANQGSEA, per germline. cDNA prepared by RNA extraction and subsequent reverse transcription served as the template for sequencing. Assay used: immunoSEQ multiplex PCR; TCRdb lists only in-frame clones, some missing. The table lists a few hundred thousand clones, less than 50% of them singletons.

This clonotype was sampled from a human donor with alopecia areata. The chain carries TRBV29-1 and TRBJ2-1; D gene ambiguous. The material sequenced was CD4+ T cells sorted from blood, taken at roughly week 36, from a patient treated with tofacitinib. CDR3 bases: TGCAGCGTTGAACCTCTCTGGGAATCACCGGGTGTCTTCTTC. Its protein product is CSVEPLWESPGVFF.